This record covers a single T cell receptor (beta chain). This CDR3 contains 15 residues. Germline values: CDR1 SGDLS, CDR2 YYNGEE. Deletions cut 3 bases from V and 8 bases from J, with 18 bases between. Via MiXCR, TCRdb re-called the 5' RACE reads, giving one row per CDR3 protein. The sample carries some 110,000 distinct CDR3 sequences, around 14% recorded once. The data are from a study of early T cells in non-severe SARS-CoV-2 infection. The receptor's source is an adult who was a healthcare worker with PCR-confirmed SARS-CoV-2 infection or an uninfected control (not recorded which). V and J are TRBV9 and TRBJ2-4, with D perhaps being TRBD1 or TRBD2 (6 bases each). The sample consisted of whole blood. CDR3 sequence: CASSGSSGAGDIQYF. The CDR3 DNA is TGTGCCAGCAGCGGTAGTTCGGGGGCCGGGGACATTCAGTACTTC.